A selection of T cell receptor beta chains follows, all from one sample in a study of cytomegalovirus exposure and HLA in healthy donors. TCRdb's table, derived via immunoSEQ multiplex PCR, lists solely in-frame clones and lacks some. The sample holds 100,000 to 150,000 clones, about 73% seen once. Specimen: PBMCs. These receptor sequences come from a woman in her forties or fifties in good health and CMV-seropositive. The CDR3 runs from the conserved cysteine through the conserved F or W. A D gene is named only where the DNA matches it firmly. Clone size, where shown, is once, few, many, or a class for clones that have expanded.

TRBJ1-1	few	-	TRBV2	CASSGTAAGTEAFF	TGTGCCAGCAGTGGGACAGCCGCAGGGACTGAAGCTTTCTTT
TRBJ1-2	-	-	TRBV2	CASSENSVGYGYTF	TGTGCCAGCAGTGAGAATTCGGTCGGCTATGGCTACACCTTC
TRBJ2-1	-	-	TRBV4-2	CASSPRQDEQFF	TGTGCCAGCAGCCCACGGCAGGATGAGCAGTTCTTC
TRBJ2-5	-	TRBD2	TRBV10-3	CAIMAERGRQETQYF	TGTGCCATCATGGCGGAGCGGGGGCGCCAAGAGACCCAGTACTTC
TRBJ1-3	-	-	TRBV5-1	CASSPAANRNTIYF	TGCGCCAGCAGCCCGGCGGCAAATCGGAACACCATATATTTT
TRBJ1-2	-	TRBD1	TRBV7-8	CASSKGQPLVLSGGGYTF	TGTGCCAGCAGCAAGGGACAGCCGCTAGTTCTTTCCGGGGGCGGCTACACCTTC
TRBJ2-7	-	TRBD1	TRBV2	CASSPMGQGSSEQYF	TGTGCCAGCAGCCCAATGGGACAGGGGTCAAGCGAGCAGTACTTC
TRBJ2-7	-	TRBD1	TRBV5-6	CASSRDRGINEQYF	TGTGCCAGCAGCCGGGACAGGGGGATCAACGAGCAGTACTTC
TRBJ1-2	-	-	TRBV30	CAWSKFQGHYGYTF	TGTGCCTGGAGTAAGTTTCAGGGCCACTATGGCTACACCTTC
TRBJ1-2	-	TRBD1	TRBV7-2	CASSSSPGTGFGYTF	TGTGCCAGCAGCTCAAGTCCCGGGACAGGGTTCGGCTACACCTTC
TRBJ1-4	-	TRBD1	TRBV9	CASSPGTGVANEKLFF	TGTGCCAGCAGCCCCGGGACAGGGGTTGCTAATGAAAAACTGTTTTTT
TRBJ1-5	-	-	TRBV19	CASSGTQGPRRSMGSNQPQHF	TGTGCCAGTAGTGGAACCCAGGGGCCCAGACGGTCGATGGGTAGCAATCAGCCCCAGCATTTT
TRBJ1-6	-	-	TRBV15	CATSTRGVKNSPLHF	TGTGCCACCAGCACGCGAGGCGTTAAGAATTCACCCCTCCACTTT
TRBJ1-2	-	TRBD1	TRBV19	CATGIGGRNYGYTF	TGTGCCACCGGGATAGGGGGCAGGAACTATGGCTACACCTTC
TRBJ2-3	-	TRBD2	TRBV5-1	CASSLGLAGIDTQYF	TGCGCCAGCAGCTTGGGTCTAGCGGGTATAGATACGCAGTATTTT
TRBJ1-2	-	-	TRBV29-1	CSVEEWGSSNYGYTF	TGCAGCGTTGAAGAATGGGGCAGTTCTAACTATGGCTACACCTTC
TRBJ2-7	-	TRBD1	TRBV19	CASTLTGTVTYEQYF	TGTGCCAGTACCTTGACCGGGACAGTTACCTACGAGCAGTACTTC
TRBJ2-7	-	TRBD1	TRBV10-2	CASSRGQGYEQYF	TGCGCCAGCAGCCGCGGACAGGGCTACGAGCAGTACTTC
TRBJ2-1	-	TRBD1	TRBV30	CAWSEQGKHEQFF	TGTGCCTGGAGTGAACAGGGGAAGCATGAGCAGTTCTTC
TRBJ1-3	-	-	TRBV19	CATSTSTDSSGNTIYF	TGTGCCACCTCGACATCGACAGATAGCTCTGGAAACACCATATATTTT
TRBJ2-3	once	TRBD1	TRBV7-9	CASSPSTGADTQYF	TGTGCCAGCAGCCCCTCCACAGGGGCAGATACGCAGTATTTT
TRBJ1-2	few	TRBD1	TRBV18	CASSPRDPTGGYGYTF	TGTGCCAGCTCACCTCGGGACCCAACAGGGGGCTATGGCTACACCTTC
TRBJ2-7	-	TRBD2	TRBV11-2	CASSFGAGRNEQYF	TGTGCCAGCAGCTTTGGAGCGGGGAGGAACGAGCAGTACTTC
TRBJ2-5	-	TRBD2	TRBV6-1	CASRAGTSGETQYF	TGTGCCAGCAGAGCCGGGACTAGCGGCGAGACCCAGTACTTC
TRBJ1-4	-	TRBD1	TRBV19	CASSLDRGAGEKLFF	TGTGCCAGTAGTTTGGACAGGGGAGCCGGTGAGAAACTGTTTTTT
TRBJ2-5	few	TRBD2	TRBV5-1	CASSWAASGQETQYF	TGCGCCAGCAGCTGGGCTGCTAGCGGACAAGAGACCCAGTACTTC
TRBJ2-5	-	-	TRBV7-9	CASSLVISLVRETQYF	TGTGCCAGCAGCTTAGTTATCTCTCTAGTTCGGGAGACCCAGTACTTC
TRBJ2-7	once	TRBD1	TRBV27	CASRRDRYSYEQYF	TGTGCCAGCAGGAGGGACAGGTACTCCTACGAGCAGTACTTC
TRBJ1-4	-	-	TRBV7-9	CASSPRPGEKLFF	TGTGCCAGCAGCCCAAGGCCGGGTGAAAAACTGTTTTTT
TRBJ2-5	few	TRBD1	TRBV5-1	CASSSSTGLETQYF	TGCGCCAGCAGCTCCTCGACAGGGCTGGAGACCCAGTACTTC
TRBJ1-5	-	-	TRBV28	CASSPRQGSRNQPQHF	TGTGCCAGCAGCCCACGTCAGGGTTCTCGCAATCAGCCCCAGCATTTT
TRBJ2-3	-	TRBD2	TRBV12-5	CASGTGLAGGADTQYF	TGTGCTAGTGGGACGGGACTAGCGGGGGGTGCAGATACGCAGTATTTT
TRBJ1-4	-	TRBD1	TRBV6-1	CASRRGGQPYEKLFF	TGTGCCAGCAGGCGGGGGGGACAGCCCTATGAAAAACTGTTTTTT
TRBJ1-2	-	TRBD1	TRBV19	CASSIGGQAIYGYTF	TGTGCCAGTAGTATTGGGGGACAGGCTATCTATGGCTACACCTTC
TRBJ1-5	-	-	TRBV18	CASSPPSGVGQPQHF	TGTGCCAGCTCACCACCTTCGGGGGTGGGGCAGCCCCAGCATTTT
TRBJ1-2	few	-	TRBV7-8	CASSLGGSGVSYGYTF	TGTGCCAGCAGCTTAGGGGGTTCGGGAGTGAGTTATGGCTACACCTTC
TRBJ2-2	-	TRBD1	TRBV27	CASSLISGGRWELFF	TGTGCCAGCAGTTTAATTTCAGGGGGAAGGTGGGAGCTGTTTTTT
TRBJ1-2	-	-	TRBV6-1	CASTPGGDPYGYTF	TGTGCCAGCACCCCCGGCGGAGACCCCTATGGCTACACCTTC
TRBJ2-5	once	-	TRBV18	CASSSDRRNQETQYF	TGTGCCAGCTCCTCGGACAGACGAAATCAAGAGACCCAGTACTTC
TRBJ2-3	-	-	TRBV5-1	CASSQSTDTQYF	TGCGCCAGCAGCCAGAGCACAGATACGCAGTATTTT